This T cell receptor beta chain was recorded in a study of T cell responses to AZD1222 COVID-19 vaccine (dated by TCRdb to about 2021). Concerning the study at large: AZD1222 recipients whose second dose came at about 4 weeks and those whose second dose came at about 12 weeks were combined into one group, since spike-specific TCR depth and breadth did not differ between the two schedules. Trial participants were enrolled into age subgroups of 18-55, 56-69 and 70-plus years, which contained approximately 150, 30 and 60 TCR-sequenced participants, respectively. TCR sequencing was performed for roughly 250 trial participants, of whom about 200 were given two doses of AZD1222 and around 26 were given two doses of MenACWY control vaccine. The full study reports these points: Participants were mostly white British, with more females than males. The authors suggested clonal diversity may have been underestimated. Because no day 14 peak-response samples were available, the repertoires could be characterized only after the peak T cell response. Nearly half of unique spike-specific TCRs reportedly recognized epitopes outside regions mutated in the B.1.351 and B.1.1.7 variants. Conclusions about previously exposed vaccinees are limited, since just a handful of AZD1222 recipients were seropositive for SARS-CoV-2 at baseline. The 56-69-year group was small, and its depth increase did not reach significance, likely because of low power. Vaccine-associated CD4 TCRs spanned the whole spike protein, with dominant responses in regions 160-218 and 743-854. After two AZD1222 doses, both the breadth and the depth of spike-specific TCRs were significantly higher than at day 0 and than in MenACWY recipients.

For this clone: Its recognized antigen is unknown. Base qualities are not provided; no much larger clone lies one nucleotide away.

The CDR3 regions of human TCRbeta chains were analyzed by immunosequencing. In the original analysis: Repertoire TCRs were checked for matches against a reference library of SARS-CoV-2-specific TCRs that had been generated using the MIRA antigen-specificity platform. Breadth was defined as the fraction of unique TCRs that were SARS-CoV-2-associated, and depth was defined as the fraction of total T cells that were SARS-CoV-2-associated. Each spike-specific TCR was assigned to its reactive spike region and to a CD4 or CD8 class using the MIRA data. Log10-transformed breadth and depth values were compared by one-way ANOVA with Sidak's multiple comparisons tests. The immuneACCESS repertoire file appears here via TCRdb, limited to in-frame rearrangements. These files lack a portion of the clones; in checked studies, under half of the deficit traces to unresolved V genes, and the cause of the others is not known. V and J calls and clone size follow that table, whereas D and trimming were derived from the DNA. Here the sample has approximately 90,000 clones; roughly nine tenths occur a single time. Approximately 7% of the sample is in the top ten clones.

The V end loses 3 bases and the J end loses 1 base, and a stretch of 13 bases separates them. The CDR3 numbers 16 residues from cysteine through phenylalanine. The kept DNA is CDR3 alone, 48 bases in frame from the first base. The germline V gene sets CDR1 to MNHEY and CDR2 to SVGAGI. What the time point label conveys for this sample: baseline before first vaccination. Vaccinee samples came from UK trials COV001 and COV002, including a single-blind randomized controlled phase 2/3 trial of AZD1222 (ChAdOx1 nCoV-19) in healthy adults. For TCRbeta chain sequencing, PBMC samples were collected from trial participants at day 0 and at day 28 after the second dose.

The source is an adult in good health. The specimen was peripheral blood, collected on day 0 of AZD1222 vaccination. The chain is assembled from TRBV6-5 and TRBJ2-4, with TRBD1 as a weak D call on 9 bases. The DNA sequence is given as TGTGCCAGCAGTTATAGCGGGACAGGGGCCAAAAACATTCAGTACTTC. Its protein product is CASSYSGTGAKNIQYF.